Below are 5 T cell receptor beta chains sequenced from a single sample in a study of T-cell reconstitution after alpha-beta-depleted transplantation in children. Library preparation (for TCRbeta) was performed with unique molecular identifiers. TCRdb called the PCR reads again in MiXCR, with one record for every CDR3 protein. This sample carries around 600,000 distinct CDR3 sequences, approximately 22% of them seen once, and the ten largest clones take 13% to 15%. The sample consisted of PBMCs, mostly from graft donor cells, taken 360 days after TCRalphabeta/CD19-depleted stem cell transplant. These receptors originate from a boy under three years old who had a stem cell transplant for acute myeloid leukemia, so the T cells may come from the graft donor.

The DNA of the CDR3 is TGTGCCAGCAACCCCCCTAGGACAGGAAACACTGAAGCTTTCTTT. Translation gives CASNPPRTGNTEAFF. The chain is built from TRBV6-4 and TRBJ1-1, with 7 bases that match TRBD1. V lost 7 bases, J lost 2 bases, and 10 bases stayed unmatched. CDR3 length equals 15 residues. Germline V lookup: CDR1 MRHNA, CDR2 SNTAGT.

In this sample, this clonotype turned up many times. V and J are TRBV29-1 and TRBJ2-2; D is undetermined. This CDR3 comprises 10 residues. Trimming took off 5 bases at V and 7 bases at J, with 5 bases between the two ends. Germline-derived CDR1 and CDR2 are SQVTM and ANQGSEA. CDR3 loop: CSVYIGELFF. The CDR3 DNA is TGCAGCGTTTATATCGGGGAGCTGTTTTTT.

Many counts were recorded for this clonotype. V gene TRBV5-1 combines with J gene TRBJ1-5; D not certain. There are 14 residues in the CDR3. The ends were cut back, 0 bases at V and 4 bases at J, with 8 bases in the middle. CDR1 and CDR2 from the germline V gene are SGHRS and YFSETQ. CDR3 region: CASSLVGGNQPQHF. In DNA, the CDR3 is TGCGCCAGCAGCTTGGTTGGCGGTAATCAGCCCCAGCATTTT.

This clonotype showed up many times. CDR3 residues: CASSLRVGYPNTEAFF. DNA for the CDR3: TGCGCCAGCAGCCTAAGAGTGGGTTATCCGAACACTGAAGCTTTCTTT. The V and J genes are TRBV4-1 and TRBJ1-1; the D is unclear. The CDR3 is made up of 16 amino acids. Germline lookup yields CDR1 MGHRA and CDR2 YSYEKL. V was clipped by 4 bases and J by 1 base, with 16 bases between them.

V and J are TRBV20-1 and TRBJ2-7; D call uncertain. CDR3 length equals 11 residues. Per the germline V gene, CDR1 is DFQATT and CDR2 is SNEGSKA (reference sequence). The ends were cut back, 7 bases at V and 4 bases at J, with 11 bases in the middle. In nucleotides, the CDR3 is TGCAGTGGGATGCACTTTTACGAGCAGTACTTC. This translates into CSGMHFYEQYF.